This is a list of T cell receptor beta chains from one sample in a study of blood T cell repertoires in COVID-19. Sequencing was performed with immunoSEQ multiplex PCR; in TCRdb, only in-frame clones are kept and a portion is missing. The table includes approximately 110,000 clones, around 83% detected once. Sequenced sample: peripheral blood. The receptor source for this set is a man in his forties or fifties with acute or convalescent COVID-19. Each CDR3 is given with its conserved first and last residue. Each record gives: CDR3 protein, CDR3 DNA, D gene, CDR3 length, V gene, clone size, J gene. The D gene is left open where the match is weak. Clone size, where shown, is once, few, many, or a class for clones that have expanded.

CSADGTEIQFF	TGCAGTGCTGACGGGACAGAGATTCAGTTCTTC	TRBD1	11	TRBV20-1	NA	TRBJ2-1
CASSLGGQVYTVNTEAFF	TGCGCCAGCAGCTTGGGCGGGCAGGTTTATACCGTGAACACTGAAGCTTTCTTT	NA	18	TRBV5-1	once	TRBJ1-1
CAWSYTSGGADTQYF	TGTGCCTGGAGTTATACTAGCGGGGGGGCCGATACGCAGTATTTT	TRBD2	15	TRBV30	NA	TRBJ2-3
CASSLGTGVSNEQFF	TGTGCCAGCAGCTTAGGGACAGGGGTTTCCAATGAGCAGTTCTTC	TRBD1	15	TRBV7-7	NA	TRBJ2-1
CATSDFPGQGYTDTQYF	TGTGCCACCAGTGATTTTCCGGGACAGGGGTACACAGATACGCAGTATTTT	TRBD1	17	TRBV24-1	NA	TRBJ2-3
CASRQGSSEAFF	TGTGCCAGCAGACAGGGTTCGTCTGAAGCTTTCTTT	NA	12	TRBV6-5	NA	TRBJ1-1
CASSYRGAGNTIYF	TGTGCCAGCAGTTATCGGGGGGCTGGAAACACCATATATTTT	NA	14	TRBV6-5	once	TRBJ1-3
CASRASEGYYGYTF	TGCGCCAGCAGGGCTTCCGAGGGCTACTATGGCTACACCTTC	NA	14	TRBV5-1	NA	TRBJ1-2
CAIRGQNTEAFF	TGTGCCATAAGAGGACAAAACACTGAAGCTTTCTTT	NA	12	TRBV19	NA	TRBJ1-1
CASSLRQVLKETQYF	TGCGCCAGCAGCCTACGACAGGTCCTAAAAGAGACCCAGTACTTC	NA	15	TRBV4-1	NA	TRBJ2-5
CAWSLGLAGGLAKNIQYF	TGTGCCTGGAGTCTCGGACTAGCGGGGGGTTTAGCCAAAAACATTCAGTACTTC	TRBD2	18	TRBV30	NA	TRBJ2-4
CASSSLGQGTVYTF	TGTGCCAGCAGCTCCCTCGGACAGGGAACAGTCTACACCTTC	TRBD1	14	TRBV7-2	NA	TRBJ1-2
CASSPMGGRTQGNEQFF	TGTGCCAGCAGCCCGATGGGGGGTCGCACCCAGGGCAATGAGCAGTTCTTC	NA	17	TRBV7-9	NA	TRBJ2-1
CASSGTGANYGYTF	TGTGCCAGTAGCGGGACAGGGGCTAACTATGGCTACACCTTC	TRBD1	14	TRBV19	NA	TRBJ1-2
CASSESRGAGEKLFF	TGTGCCAGCAGTGAGTCCCGGGGGGCCGGCGAAAAACTGTTTTTT	NA	15	TRBV25-1	NA	TRBJ1-4
CASSPRLAGGNEQFF	TGTGCCAGCTCACCGAGGCTAGCGGGGGGCAATGAGCAGTTCTTC	TRBD2	15	TRBV18	NA	TRBJ2-1
CSALTGYTEAFF	TGCAGCGCGCTGACAGGGTATACTGAAGCTTTCTTT	TRBD1	12	TRBV29-1	NA	TRBJ1-1
CATGGGTEYNQPQHF	TGTGCCACTGGGGGCGGGACAGAGTACAATCAGCCCCAGCATTTT	TRBD1	15	TRBV28	NA	TRBJ1-5
CASSQMTSGVRYF	TGCGCCAGCAGCCAAATGACTAGCGGGGTTAGGTATTTT	TRBD2	13	TRBV4-1	few	TRBJ2-3
CAWSRAGGQPQHF	TGTGCCTGGAGTAGGGCAGGGGGTCAGCCCCAGCATTTT	TRBD1	13	TRBV30	NA	TRBJ1-5
CASTPQGMNTEAFF	TGTGCCAGCACTCCCCAGGGGATGAACACTGAAGCTTTCTTT	NA	14	TRBV6-5	NA	TRBJ1-1
CAFREGQSLEQYF	TGTGCATTTCGGGAGGGGCAATCTCTCGAGCAGTACTTC	TRBD2	13	TRBV6-5	once	TRBJ2-7
CASSDLRTPDVEQFF	TGTGCCAGCAGTGACCTACGCACCCCCGATGTTGAGCAGTTCTTC	NA	15	TRBV25-1	NA	TRBJ2-1
CASSWRGASYEQYF	TGTGCCAGTTCCTGGCGGGGGGCTTCTTACGAGCAGTACTTC	TRBD2	14	TRBV2	NA	TRBJ2-7
CASSMTGGTVYEQYF	TGTGCCAGTAGTATGACAGGGGGGACAGTCTACGAGCAGTACTTC	TRBD1	15	TRBV19	NA	TRBJ2-7
CASSSGLGSETQYF	TGTGCCAGCTCATCGGGACTAGGTTCGGAGACCCAGTACTTC	TRBD2	14	TRBV18	NA	TRBJ2-5
CASSLENRDYGYTF	TGTGCCAGCAGCTTAGAAAACAGGGACTATGGCTACACCTTC	NA	14	TRBV7-9	NA	TRBJ1-2
CASSLIGVRSGGEQETQYF	TGTGCCAGCAGTTTGATCGGTGTTAGGAGCGGGGGGGAACAAGAGACCCAGTACTTC	TRBD2	19	TRBV27	NA	TRBJ2-5
CSAPYPQGETQYF	TGCAGCGCCCCATATCCGCAGGGAGAGACCCAGTACTTC	NA	13	TRBV29-1	NA	TRBJ2-5
CASSDPGGRNTEAFF	TGTGCCAGCAGTGACCCGGGGGGCCGGAACACTGAAGCTTTCTTT	NA	15	TRBV6-2/TRBV6-3	NA	TRBJ1-1
CASSYKGLADSQYF	TGTGCCAGCAGTTACAAAGGACTAGCGGACTCCCAGTACTTC	TRBD2	14	TRBV27	few	TRBJ2-7
CASTLGQDNSPLHF	TGTGCCAGCACCCTAGGACAGGATAATTCACCCCTCCACTTT	TRBD1	14	TRBV6-6	NA	TRBJ1-6
CASSQGTGTYGYTF	TGTGCCAGCTCACAAGGGACAGGGACCTATGGCTACACCTTC	TRBD1	14	TRBV18	NA	TRBJ1-2
CASRSRRDTLYEQYF	TGTGCCAGCAGATCTCGCCGGGACACGCTCTACGAGCAGTACTTC	NA	15	TRBV5-8	NA	TRBJ2-7
CASSAGTGMYNEQFF	TGTGCCTCGTCGGCCGGGACAGGGATGTACAATGAGCAGTTCTTC	TRBD1	15	TRBV11-1	NA	TRBJ2-1
CASSPVGGQGAHEQYF	TGTGCCAGCAGCCCTGTGGGGGGACAGGGGGCCCACGAGCAGTACTTC	TRBD1	16	TRBV3-1/TRBV3-2	NA	TRBJ2-7
CASSESPENTEAFF	TGCGCCAGCAGTGAGTCGCCAGAGAACACTGAAGCTTTCTTT	NA	14	TRBV10-1	NA	TRBJ1-1
CASSESLGDIQYF	TGCGCCAGCAGTGAGAGTCTAGGGGACATTCAGTACTTC	NA	13	TRBV10-1	NA	TRBJ2-4
CASSRGQINSPLHF	TGTGCCAGCAGCCGGGGACAGATTAATTCACCCCTCCACTTT	TRBD1	14	TRBV5-6	once	TRBJ1-6
CASSLGRQNLNYGYTF	TGTGCCAGCAGCTTAGGGCGGCAGAACCTTAACTATGGCTACACCTTC	NA	16	TRBV13	NA	TRBJ1-2
CASSTEGQEYEKLFF	TGCGCCAGCAGCACGGAGGGACAGGAATACGAAAAACTGTTTTTT	TRBD1	15	TRBV5-1	NA	TRBJ1-4
CASSLGLLLDTQYF	TGTGCCAGCAGCTTAGGGCTCCTCCTGGATACGCAGTATTTT	NA	14	TRBV7-9	NA	TRBJ2-3
CASSPPASGAGYNEQFF	TGTGCCAGCTCACCACCGGCTAGCGGGGCCGGCTACAATGAGCAGTTCTTC	TRBD2	17	TRBV18	once	TRBJ2-1
CASSLAGGGPPQETQYF	TGTGCCAGCAGCCTGGCTGGCGGGGGGCCTCCCCAAGAGACCCAGTACTTC	TRBD2	17	TRBV9	NA	TRBJ2-5
CASSGTALTSTDTQYF	TGCGCCAGCAGCGGGACAGCCTTAACTAGCACAGATACGCAGTATTTT	TRBD1	16	TRBV10-1	NA	TRBJ2-3
CAWTSGASYEQYF	TGTGCCTGGACTAGCGGGGCCTCCTACGAGCAGTACTTC	TRBD2	13	TRBV30	few	TRBJ2-7
CASSQNSPGGIWHEQYF	TGCGCCAGCAGTCAAAACTCCCCCGGGGGGATTTGGCACGAGCAGTACTTC	TRBD2	17	TRBV23-1	NA	TRBJ2-7
CASSQDRRLAGLMSGTDTQYF	TGTGCCAGCAGCCAAGATAGGAGACTAGCGGGGTTGATGAGTGGCACAGATACGCAGTATTTT	TRBD2	21	TRBV14	NA	TRBJ2-3
CASSLVVTDTQYF	TGTGCCAGCAGCTTAGTAGTCACAGATACGCAGTATTTT	NA	13	TRBV7-8	NA	TRBJ2-3
CASSQGLYNEQFF	TGCGCCAGCAGCCAAGGGCTCTACAATGAGCAGTTCTTC	NA	13	TRBV4-1	NA	TRBJ2-1
CASSTIRGSGGAEYNEQFF	TGTGCCAGCAGCACCATCCGGGGTAGCGGGGGGGCGGAGTACAATGAGCAGTTCTTC	TRBD2	19	TRBV7-6	NA	TRBJ2-1
CASSYSGRATYEQYF	TGTGCCAGCAGTTACTCCGGCAGGGCAACCTACGAGCAGTACTTC	NA	15	TRBV6-5	NA	TRBJ2-7
CASSGPGGLNQPQHF	TGTGCCAGCAGTGGCCCAGGGGGGTTGAATCAGCCCCAGCATTTT	TRBD1	15	TRBV2	NA	TRBJ1-5
CASSQARQVDLDIQYF	TGCGCCAGCAGCCAAGCCAGACAGGTTGATCTCGACATTCAGTACTTC	NA	16	TRBV4-1	NA	TRBJ2-4